This T cell receptor (beta chain) was obtained from a study of immune heterogeneity within non-small cell lung tumors (dated by TCRdb to the late 2010s). In the study overall: By histology, the tumors were a few squamous cell carcinomas, about nine non-squamous carcinomas and 1 tumor not otherwise specified. TCR repertoires were analyzed from some 59 tumor loci of approximately 15 patients, whereas transcriptome data were available for only 35 to 50 loci from approximately eleven patients. To examine intratumoral immune heterogeneity, the study used whole-exome sequencing, RNA-seq and TCR beta repertoire sequencing on multiple spatially distinct regions of each NSCLC tumor. Neoantigen binding to each patient's HLA alleles was predicted with netMHCpan-3.0 for mutant peptides of 8 to 11 amino acids. Study-level results and caveats: Local T-cell repertoire clonality showed a statistically significant but moderate positive correlation with local tumor mutational burden (R 0.3 to 0.35). For the most part, high-frequency TCR beta clonotypes differed from one individual patient to another. Within a given patient, the same dominant CDR3B clonotypes showed up repeatedly across loci, although different tumor locations also carried unique high-frequency clones.

The TCR beta CDR3 region was amplified with a multiplex PCR system whose first round ran for around 10 cycles using 32 V-gene forward primers and 13 J-gene reverse primers. A QIAGEN Multiplex PCR Kit was used for first-round PCR, and the primer sequences were filed in Chinese patent CN105087789A. A second PCR round added Illumina universal primers using the Phusion High-Fidelity PCR Kit. Paired-end sequencing of TCR libraries was carried out on the Illumina HiSeq X Ten platform at a read length of 151 bp. From the authors' description of their analysis: Reads lacking multiplex PCR primers were removed with Cutadapt, read pairs were merged with PEAR, and CDR3 regions were called with MiXCR default settings. Shannon entropy measured repertoire diversity, and clonality was calculated as one minus the Shannon entropy divided by the ln of the count of productive unique sequences. Dominant or high-frequency T-cell clones were defined as clonotypes at frequencies of at least 0.5%. TCRdb reprocessing: public reads trimmed at Q25 with fastp, clones called with MiXCR, in-frame beta chains kept. Every entry covers one CDR3 protein and lists the most common genes and DNA from its rows. It is TCRdb's table, rather than the study itself, that gives the V and J calls and clone size. Present in this sample are about 2,600 distinct CDR3 sequences, 26% of which were seen just once. The top ten clonotypes cover roughly 32% of the sample.

Genomic DNA extracted from bulk tumor tissue served as TCR template, with about 620 ng gDNA amplified per sample. Multiple biopsies per primary tumor were taken during surgery, spaced as far apart as possible within the tumor mass. The study cohort was described as untreated, and the patients were newly diagnosed NSCLC cases having curative surgery. Donors were 15 newly diagnosed non-small cell lung cancer patients undergoing surgery with curative intent. The resected tumor masses were reviewed by two independent pathologists. Only DNA and RNA samples of high quality went on to sequencing. Judged by its sample share, this clonotype qualifies as medium-sized (0.01 to 0.1%). Its antigen is still unknown. Base qualities were left out, and no much larger clone turns up one base away. The trim is 5 bases for V and 4 bases for J, with a gap of 12 bases between the germline ends. The CDR3 spans 13 residues, from the cysteine through the phenylalanine. Just the 39-base CDR3 DNA is kept, in frame starting at base 1. The germline V gene encodes CDR1 MNHNS and CDR2 SASEGT.

The receptor was isolated from a man aged 45-65 years with non-small cell lung cancer. Material for sequencing was lung tumor tissue. Recombination linked TRBV6-1 to TRBJ2-7; the D segment could be TRBD2, given 5 matching bases. CDR3 sequence: CASSTLEGYEQYF. The nucleotide sequence is TGTGCCAGCAGTACTCTTGAGGGTTACGAGCAGTACTTC.